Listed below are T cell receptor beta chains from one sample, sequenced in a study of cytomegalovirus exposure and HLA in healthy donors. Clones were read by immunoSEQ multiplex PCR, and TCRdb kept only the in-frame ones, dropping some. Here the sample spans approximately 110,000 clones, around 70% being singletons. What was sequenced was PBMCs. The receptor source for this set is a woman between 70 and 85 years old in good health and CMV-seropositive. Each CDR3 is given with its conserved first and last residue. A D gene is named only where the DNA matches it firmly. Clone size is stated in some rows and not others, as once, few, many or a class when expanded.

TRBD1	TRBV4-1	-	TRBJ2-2	CASSRVQGGNTGELFF	TGCGCCAGCAGCCGCGTACAGGGGGGGAACACCGGGGAGCTGTTTTTT
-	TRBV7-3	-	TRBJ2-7	CASSLGGGGYEQYF	TGTGCCAGCAGCTTAGGGGGGGGCGGCTACGAGCAGTACTTC
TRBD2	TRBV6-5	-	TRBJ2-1	CASSYSIQRGTEQFF	TGTGCCAGCAGTTACTCGATCCAGCGGGGGACTGAGCAGTTCTTC
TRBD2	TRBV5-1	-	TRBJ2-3	CASSPALSGETDTQYF	TGCGCCAGCAGCCCAGCTTTGAGCGGGGAAACAGATACGCAGTATTTT
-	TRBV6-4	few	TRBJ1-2	CASSDEGGKIGGYTF	TGTGCCAGCAGTGACGAGGGGGGGAAAATCGGTGGCTACACCTTC
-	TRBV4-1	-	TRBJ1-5	CASMLGVGSNQPQHF	TGCGCCAGCATGCTAGGGGTGGGTAGCAATCAGCCCCAGCATTTT
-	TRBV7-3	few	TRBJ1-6	CASSEERGGSPLHF	TGTGCCAGCAGCGAAGAACGGGGGGGCTCGCCCCTCCACTTT
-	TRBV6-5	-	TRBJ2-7	CASSYGDNRYEQYF	TGTGCCAGCAGTTACGGGGACAATAGGTACGAGCAGTACTTC
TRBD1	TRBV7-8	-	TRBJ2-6	CASSLGRTGRANVLTF	TGTGCCAGCAGCTTAGGTAGGACAGGCAGGGCCAACGTCCTGACTTTC
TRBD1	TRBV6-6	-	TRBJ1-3	CASRSPTGVGNTIYF	TGTGCCAGCAGGTCACCGACAGGGGTCGGAAACACCATATATTTT
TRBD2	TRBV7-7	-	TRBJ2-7	CASSPGTSGGADEQYF	TGTGCCAGCAGCCCAGGGACTAGCGGGGGGGCTGATGAGCAGTACTTC
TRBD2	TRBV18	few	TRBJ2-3	CASSPLAGGQDTQYF	TGTGCCAGCTCACCCTTAGCGGGGGGGCAAGATACGCAGTATTTT
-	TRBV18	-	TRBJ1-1	CASSPVSTVEAFF	TGTGCCAGCTCACCCGTAAGTACGGTTGAAGCTTTCTTT
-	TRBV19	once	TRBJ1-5	CASSISGGNQPQHF	TGTGCCAGTAGTATTTCGGGGGGCAATCAGCCCCAGCATTTT
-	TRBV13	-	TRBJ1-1	CASSPADEAFF	TGTGCCAGCAGCCCGGCGGATGAAGCTTTCTTT
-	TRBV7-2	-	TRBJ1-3	CASSLGLGRVELSGNTIYF	TGTGCCAGCAGCTTAGGTTTGGGGAGGGTGGAACTATCTGGAAACACCATATATTTT
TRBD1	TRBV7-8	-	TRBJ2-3	CASSLGQGMGTDTQYF	TGTGCCAGCAGCCTTGGACAGGGGATGGGCACAGATACGCAGTATTTT
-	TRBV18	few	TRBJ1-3	CASSPPSPSNTIYF	TGTGCCAGCTCACCCCCAAGCCCCTCCAACACCATATATTTT
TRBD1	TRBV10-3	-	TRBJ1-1	CAIAAGGNTEAFF	TGTGCCATCGCCGCAGGGGGGAACACTGAAGCTTTCTTT
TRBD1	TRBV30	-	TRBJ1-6	CAARQGYNSPLHF	TGTGCCGCCAGACAGGGGTATAATTCACCCCTCCACTTT
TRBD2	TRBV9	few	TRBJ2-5	CASSVAPRGAQETQYF	TGTGCCAGCAGCGTAGCTCCGCGGGGGGCCCAAGAGACCCAGTACTTC
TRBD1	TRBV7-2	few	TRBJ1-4	CASSLTRDRVEKLFF	TGTGCCAGCAGCTTAACCCGGGACAGGGTTGAAAAACTGTTTTTT
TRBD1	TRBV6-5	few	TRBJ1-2	CASSYSTGGNGYTF	TGTGCCAGCAGTTACTCGACAGGGGGCAATGGCTACACCTTC
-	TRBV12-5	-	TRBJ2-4	CASGSNTGNRAKNIQYF	TGTGCTAGTGGTTCAAATACAGGGAACAGAGCCAAAAACATTCAGTACTTC
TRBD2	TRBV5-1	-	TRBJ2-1	CASSSSGGAAGSYNEQFF	TGCGCCAGCAGTTCTAGCGGGGGCGCTGCCGGCTCCTACAATGAGCAGTTCTTC
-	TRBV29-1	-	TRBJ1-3	CSVEQESGNTIYF	TGCAGCGTTGAACAGGAATCTGGAAACACCATATATTTT
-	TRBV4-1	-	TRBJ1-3	CASSRLGKSSGNTIYF	TGCGCCAGCAGCCGTTTGGGCAAAAGCTCTGGAAACACCATATATTTT
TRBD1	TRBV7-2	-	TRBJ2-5	CASSREGQGYETQYF	TGTGCCAGCAGCCGGGAAGGACAGGGTTATGAGACCCAGTACTTC
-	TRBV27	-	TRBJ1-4	CASSLGGLGEKLFF	TGTGCCAGCAGTTTAGGGGGACTCGGTGAAAAACTGTTTTTT
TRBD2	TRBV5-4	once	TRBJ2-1	CASSSGPLAGGANEQFF	TGTGCCAGCAGCTCCGGTCCCCTAGCGGGGGGGGCCAATGAGCAGTTCTTC
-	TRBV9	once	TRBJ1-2	CASSVERQARAGYTF	TGTGCCAGCAGCGTAGAGAGACAGGCGAGGGCTGGCTACACCTTC
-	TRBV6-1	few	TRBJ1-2	CASRELGGVGGYTF	TGTGCCAGCAGAGAACTTGGAGGAGTCGGAGGCTACACCTTC
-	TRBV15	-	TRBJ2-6	CATSQFGFGANVLTF	TGTGCCACCAGCCAATTCGGGTTTGGGGCCAACGTCCTGACTTTC
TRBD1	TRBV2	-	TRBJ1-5	CASSDPGQGLLSNQPQHF	TGTGCCAGCAGTGACCCCGGACAGGGGCTCCTCTCCAATCAGCCCCAGCATTTT
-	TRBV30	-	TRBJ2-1	CAWSVQNEQFF	TGTGCCTGGAGTGTACAGAATGAGCAGTTCTTC
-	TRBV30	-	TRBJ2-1	CAWTSGTVYGEQFF	TGTGCCTGGACCTCCGGGACTGTATATGGTGAGCAGTTCTTC
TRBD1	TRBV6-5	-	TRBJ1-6	CASSRQGQSYSPLHF	TGTGCCAGCAGTAGACAGGGACAGTCTTATTCACCCCTCCACTTT
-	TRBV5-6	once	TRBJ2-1	CASSFSSSYNEQFF	TGTGCCAGCAGCTTCTCCAGCTCCTACAATGAGCAGTTCTTC
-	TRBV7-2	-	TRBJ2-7	CASSLAPGSYEQYF	TGTGCCAGCAGCTTGGCCCCAGGCTCCTACGAGCAGTACTTC
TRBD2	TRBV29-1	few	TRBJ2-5	CSVGPLAGGRPGTQYF	TGCAGCGTTGGGCCTCTAGCGGGGGGACGCCCGGGGACCCAGTACTTC
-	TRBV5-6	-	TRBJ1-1	CASSLRGNTEAFF	TGTGCCAGCAGCTTGAGGGGGAACACTGAAGCTTTCTTT
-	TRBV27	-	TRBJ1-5	CASSTGSNQPQHF	TGTGCCAGCAGTACAGGGAGCAATCAGCCCCAGCATTTT
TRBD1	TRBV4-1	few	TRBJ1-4	CASSQDRGGEEKLFF	TGCGCCAGCAGCCAGGACCGAGGGGGCGAGGAAAAACTGTTTTTT
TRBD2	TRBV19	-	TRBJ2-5	CASSSGGASGQETQYF	TGTGCCAGTAGTAGCGGGGGGGCCTCGGGGCAAGAGACCCAGTACTTC
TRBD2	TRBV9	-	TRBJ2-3	CASSAGLAGSGADTQYF	TGTGCCAGCAGCGCCGGACTAGCGGGGTCCGGGGCAGATACGCAGTATTTT
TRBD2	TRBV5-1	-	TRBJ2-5	CASSPGLAGGLNQETQYF	TGCGCCAGCAGCCCTGGACTAGCGGGGGGCCTAAACCAAGAGACCCAGTACTTC
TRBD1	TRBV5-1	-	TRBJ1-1	CASSLRQGTTEAFF	TGCGCCAGCAGCTTGCGACAGGGTACCACTGAAGCTTTCTTT
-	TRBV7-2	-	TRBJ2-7	CASSLGSGGTYEQYF	TGTGCCAGCAGCTTAGGTTCAGGGGGGACCTACGAGCAGTACTTC
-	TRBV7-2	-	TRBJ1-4	CASSTTTNEKLFF	TGTGCCAGCAGCACTACAACTAATGAAAAACTGTTTTTT
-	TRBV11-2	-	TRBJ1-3	CASSLGEGHTIYF	TGTGCCAGCAGCTTAGGCGAGGGCCACACCATATATTTT